A few counts support the clone carrying this T cell receptor beta chain. Its antigen is not known. This sample stems from a study of T-cell memory formation after mild COVID-19. Across the whole study: The two donors had largely donor-specific TCR clusters. Findings and caveats of the study: There was a balanced CD4/CD8 profile in clones contracting day 15 to 85, and later expanders leaned CD4+.

This CDR3 spans 13 amino acids. Germline values: CDR1 SNHLY, CDR2 FYNNEI. Germline trimming cut 5 bases from V and 7 bases from J; bases unmatched to any gene: 5. TCRdb reanalysed the 5' RACE reads using MiXCR and keeps one entry per CDR3 protein. The profile shows hundreds of thousands of distinct CDR3 sequences, roughly 23% of them singletons. V and J are TRBV2 and TRBJ2-1, with 7 positions matching TRBD1. The sequencing sample was made of PBMCs or a T cell subset sorted from them (not recorded which). The clonotype originates from an adult woman who had mild COVID-19 (a few samples of this study predate the infection). Cell type and time point are not known. The CDR3: CASSRQGRNEQFF. The CDR3 DNA reads TGTGCCAGCAGTAGACAGGGTAGAAATGAGCAGTTCTTC.